One sample yielded the 29 T cell receptor beta chains listed below, sequenced in a study of control samples from healthy donors and cancer patients. Profiling relied on immunoSEQ multiplex PCR, and the TCRdb table lists in-frame clones only, not all of them. The sample includes about 130,000 clones, approximately 90% seen only once; the top ten take about 3.2%. Sequenced: blood. The receptor source for this set is a man between 50 and 59 years old in good health.

This rearrangement joins TRBV10-3 to TRBJ2-3; D not resolved. Germline V gene sequence: CDR1 ENHRY, CDR2 SYGVKD. The CDR3 has 12 residues. CDR3 sequence reads: CATRMGTDTQYF. CDR3 bases: TGTGCTACCAGGATGGGCACAGATACGCAGTATTTT.

As DNA, the CDR3 is TGTGCCAGCAGTGAAGTGGCAGCGCTAGAAGAGCAGTACTTC. As protein: CASSEVAALEEQYF. J is TRBJ2-7 and V is TRBV6-1, with D hard to call. The CDR3 contains 14 residues. Germline loops: CDR1 MNHNS, CDR2 SASEGT. V was trimmed by 1 base and J by 7 bases, leaving 14 bases between them.

This clone was observed once. The chain carries TRBV30 and TRBJ2-7; D call uncertain. The germline CDR1 and CDR2 sequences are GTSNPN and SVGIG (reference sequence). CDR3 length equals 10 residues. V was pared by 5 bases and J by 4 bases, with 6 bases between. Here the CDR3 reads CAWGPYEQYF. CDR3 coding DNA: TGTGCCTGGGGCCCTTACGAGCAGTACTTC.

A single count supports this clone. V is TRBV28 and J is TRBJ2-1, with D maybe TRBD2 (6 bases). This CDR3 contains 16 residues. With 6 bases removed from V and 0 bases from J, the gap between germline ends came to 15 bases. Germline-derived CDR1 and CDR2 are MDHEN and SYDVKM. The chain's CDR3 is CASRSGGGNSYNEQFF. The CDR3 nucleotides are TGTGCCAGCAGGAGTGGTGGGGGGAACTCCTACAATGAGCAGTTCTTC. Filled out from reference TRBV28 and TRBJ2-1, the complete variable domain reads DVKVTQSSRYLVKRTGEKVFLECVQDMDHENMFWYRQDPGLGLRLIYFSYDVKMKEKGDIPEGYSVSREKKERFSLILESASTNQTSMYLCASRSGGGNSYNEQFFGPGTRLTVL.

The rearrangement joins TRBV18 to TRBJ1-3; D gene unclear. The V end was cut by 0 bases, the J end by 2 bases, with 5 bases between. Germline V gene data show CDR1 as KGHSH and CDR2 as LQKENI. The CDR3 runs 14 residues. DNA of the CDR3: TGTGCCAGCTCACCACCAGGGACTGGAAACACCATATATTTT. It encodes CASSPPGTGNTIYF. Full variable domain (missing parts from reference TRBV18 and TRBJ1-3): NAGVMQNPRHLVRRRGQEARLRCSPMKGHSHVYWYRQLPEEGLKFMVYLQKENIIDESGMPKERFSAEFPKEGPSILRIQQVVRGDSAAYFCASSPPGTGNTIYFGEGSWLTVV.

The CDR3 bases are TGTGCAAGTCGCGTTATCCTTGAGGGGGCTGGAAACACCATATATTTT. Translation: CASRVILEGAGNTIYF. The chain employs TRBV12-2 and TRBJ1-3; whether TRBD1, the table's D call, matches the DNA was not checked. TRBV12-2 is an annotated pseudogene. The CDR3 spans 16 residues.

The V gene is TRBV2, the J gene TRBJ2-2; 11 nucleotides align to TRBD1. The CDR3 runs 16 residues. The V and J ends lost 6 bases and 7 bases, in that order; junction bases with no gene match: 10. Germline V gene sequence: CDR1 SNHLY, CDR2 FYNNEI. This chain's CDR3 is CASSSTGTGGGGELFF. The CDR3 nucleotides read TGTGCCAGCAGCTCCACTGGGACAGGGGGTGGCGGGGAGCTGTTTTTT.

This sequence joins TRBV2 and TRBJ2-2; the match to TRBD2 covers 12 bases. This CDR3 has 15 amino acids. Trimming removed 10 bases from V and 6 bases from J; junction bases left unmatched: 9. The germline V gene has CDR1 SNHLY and CDR2 FYNNEI. The CDR3 loop is CAITTSGGRAGELFF. As DNA, the CDR3 is TGTGCCATAACCACTAGCGGGGGGAGAGCCGGGGAGCTGTTTTTT.

The genes are TRBV30 and TRBJ2-3; D is possibly TRBD1 or TRBD2 (6 bases each). Deletions cut 4 bases from V and 8 bases from J, with 16 bases between. The CDR3 runs to 13 residues. Germline CDR1 reads GTSNPN; CDR2 reads SVGIG (reference sequence). The chain's CDR3 is CAWIRGPRGTQYF. CDR3 bases: TGTGCCTGGATCCGGGGGCCAAGGGGTACGCAGTATTTT.

This clone was recorded a few times. The rearrangement joins TRBV7-6 to TRBJ1-5; D unclear. CDR1 is SGHVS, CDR2 FNYEAQ, per germline. CDR3 length: 15 residues. Trimming took 1 base from V and 2 from J, leaving 9 bases between them. DNA of the CDR3: TGTGCCAGCAGCTTAGGCCCAATGGGCAATCAGCCCCAGCATTTT. It yields the protein CASSLGPMGNQPQHF.

This clone was counted a few times. This rearrangement joins TRBV4-1 to TRBJ2-5; 8 nucleotides align to TRBD2. Trimming at V came to 4 bases and at J to 4 bases, leaving 14 bases not matched to a gene. CDR3 size: 17 residues. Looked up from germline, CDR1 is MGHRA and CDR2 is YSYEKL. This CDR3 reads CASSLTGGGRGGETQYF. The DNA for the CDR3 is TGCGCCAGCAGCCTCACCGGGGGGGGCAGGGGTGGAGAGACCCAGTACTTC.

The chain combines TRBV4-1 with TRBJ1-1; D unclear. V was shortened by 0 bases and J by 1 base, with 9 bases between the two germline ends. The CDR3 covers 15 residues. Germline V lookup: CDR1 MGHRA, CDR2 YSYEKL. CDR3 protein: CASSQDSQTNTEAFF. In nucleotides, the CDR3 is TGCGCCAGCAGCCAAGATTCACAAACGAACACTGAAGCTTTCTTT.

This clone was recorded once. The chain recombines TRBV6-5 with TRBJ1-2; D remains ambiguous. CDR1 and CDR2 from the germline V gene are MNHEY and SVGAGI. V was cut by 0 bases and J by 4 bases, with 9 bases left in between. The CDR3 is 14 amino acids. The DNA for the CDR3 is TGTGCCAGCAGTTACTCAGGGTCGGGCTATGGCTACACCTTC. Its protein is CASSYSGSGYGYTF.

This clone was detected only a few times. V gene TRBV28 combines with J gene TRBJ1-2; D gene ambiguous. This CDR3 comprises 16 residues. Trimming took 6 bases from V and 0 from J, leaving 17 bases between them. Germline CDR1 and CDR2: MDHEN and SYDVKM. The DNA of the CDR3 is TGTGCCAGCAGCCTACCTCTTACGTGGGCTAACTATGGCTACACCTTC. The encoded protein is CASSLPLTWANYGYTF.

V gene TRBV5-4 combines with J gene TRBJ2-3; tentative D call: TRBD2 (6 bases). In germline, CDR1 is SGHNT, CDR2 YYREEE (reference sequence). Trimming left V 0 bases short and J 0 bases short, with 11 bases between. The CDR3 sequence is 16 residues long. The CDR3 nucleotides read TGTGCCAGCAGCTTGGGGGCGGGGTCTAGCACAGATACGCAGTATTTT. Protein sequence: CASSLGAGSSTDTQYF.

The chain employs TRBV2 and TRBJ1-5, with D unresolved. Germline CDR1 reads SNHLY; CDR2 reads FYNNEI. This CDR3 has 14 amino acids. The V gene lost 6 bases and the J gene lost 6 bases, with 15 bases spanning the gap. As DNA, the CDR3 is TGTGCCAGCAGGGAGGAGCTATTGACTCAGCCCCAGCATTTT. This translates into CASREELLTQPQHF.

The chain employs TRBV5-6 and TRBJ2-5; a possible D gene is TRBD1 (6 bases). CDR3 size: 17 residues. Germline V CDR1 and CDR2: SGHDT, YYEEEE. The V and J ends lost 0 bases and 3 bases respectively, with 18 bases between them. CDR3 DNA: TGTGCCAGCAGCTTGGGGTTGTTGGGGGCCGGGGAAGAGACCCAGTACTTC. Protein product: CASSLGLLGAGEETQYF.

This clone appeared a single time. This chain uses TRBV10-3 with TRBJ1-1; 9 positions match TRBD1. The CDR3 runs 16 residues. After removal of 0 bases from V and 5 bases from J, the junction contained 7 bases not matched to a gene. Germline V gene data show CDR1 as ENHRY and CDR2 as SYGVKD. Here the CDR3 reads CAISESPGQGVTEAFF. The DNA for the CDR3 is TGTGCCATCAGTGAGTCCCCGGGACAGGGCGTTACTGAAGCTTTCTTT.

The genes are TRBV7-9 and TRBJ1-3; the D is unclear. V lost 1 base and J lost 8, with 6 bases in between. Germline V lookup: CDR1 SEHNR, CDR2 FQNEAQ (reference sequence). This CDR3 region has 12 residues. The CDR3 bases are TGTGCCAGCAGCTTAGGGGCCCACACCATATATTTT. Amino acids: CASSLGAHTIYF.

This rearrangement joins TRBV30 to TRBJ1-3, with D tentatively TRBD1 (5 bases). V gave up 4 bases and J gave up 1 base, with 14 bases separating them. This CDR3 comprises 15 residues. The germline CDR1 and CDR2 sequences are GTSNPN and SVGIG (reference sequence). The CDR3 is CAWNIQGFSGNTIYF. Written as DNA, the CDR3 is TGTGCCTGGAACATTCAGGGATTTTCTGGAAACACCATATATTTT. The whole variable domain, filled in from reference TRBV30 and TRBJ1-3, reads SQTIHQWPATLVQPVGSPLSLECTVEGTSNPNLYWYRQAAGRGLQLLFYSVGIGQISSEVPQNLSASRPQDRQFILSSKKLLLSDSGFYLCAWNIQGFSGNTIYFGEGSWLTVV.

This clone was seen ten or more times. J is TRBJ1-3 and V is TRBV9, with TRBD1 as a possible D gene (5 bases). V shed 0 bases and J shed 2 bases, with 6 bases lying between them. Germline values: CDR1 SGDLS, CDR2 YYNGEE. CDR3 length: 14 amino acids. This chain's CDR3 is CASSVEGAGNTIYF. DNA for the CDR3: TGTGCCAGCAGCGTAGAAGGGGCTGGAAACACCATATATTTT.

CDR3 sequence (DNA): TGTGCCAGCAGCTCAGACAGGGCCGATACGCAGTATTTT. Translating gives CASSSDRADTQYF. The chain links TRBV7-3 to TRBJ2-3; TRBD1 aligns across 7 bases. CDR3 size: 13 residues. Germline V gene data show CDR1 as SGHTA and CDR2 as FQGTGA. V was pared by 4 bases and J by 6 bases, with 4 bases of the junction left unmatched.

V usage is TRBV19 and J usage is TRBJ1-2; the D gene is possibly TRBD1 (6 bases). The V gene lost 5 bases and the J gene lost 1 base, with 14 bases spanning the gap. This CDR3 contains 15 residues. Per the germline V gene, CDR1 is LNHDA and CDR2 is SQIVND (reference sequence). CDR3 sequence (DNA): TGTGCCAGTAGTCCTCGAAGAGGGGGTAACTATGGCTACACCTTC. Amino acids: CASSPRRGGNYGYTF.

The chain combines TRBV2 with TRBJ2-5; 10 positions match TRBD2. Per the germline V gene, CDR1 is SNHLY and CDR2 is FYNNEI. The CDR3 runs to 14 residues. Trimming removed 7 bases from V and 5 bases from J; junction bases left unmatched: 7. CDR3 residues: CASNLLAGIETQYF. DNA of the CDR3: TGTGCCAGCAACTTACTAGCGGGAATTGAGACCCAGTACTTC.

This chain connects TRBV27 to TRBJ2-7; D possibly corresponds to TRBD2 (5 bases). Germline CDR1 MNHEY, CDR2 SMNVEV (reference sequence). The ends were cut back, 3 bases at V and 0 bases at J, with 15 bases in the middle. The CDR3 runs to 16 residues. This CDR3 is CASSFSPGSSSYEQYF. The CDR3 region has the DNA TGTGCCAGCAGTTTTTCTCCGGGGTCGAGCTCCTACGAGCAGTACTTC.

The chain has TRBV10-3 and TRBJ2-1; 15 bases align to TRBD2. The CDR3 length is 16 residues. CDR1 is ENHRY, CDR2 SYGVKD, per germline. With 2 bases clipped from V and 7 bases from J, the junction kept 3 bases outside the gene matches. This chain's CDR3 is CAISEKGTSGGNEQFF. In DNA form, the CDR3 reads TGTGCCATCAGTGAGAAAGGGACTAGCGGGGGGAATGAGCAGTTCTTC.

The J gene is TRBJ2-2, the V gene TRBV5-1, with 8 nucleotides matching TRBD1. Per the germline V gene, CDR1 is SGHRS and CDR2 is YFSETQ. Unmatched junction bases numbered 4, after V lost 0 bases and J lost 3 bases. CDR3 length: 16 amino acids. CDR3 nucleotides: TGCGCCAGCAGCTTGGTAGCAGGGGGCCACACCGGGGAGCTGTTTTTT. Amino acid sequence: CASSLVAGGHTGELFF.

This clone was recorded once. The genes are TRBV5-1 and TRBJ1-1, with 7 bases fitting TRBD1. The V gene end was trimmed by 5 bases and the J gene end by 3 bases; junction bases not matched to a gene: 10. There are 15 residues in the CDR3. Germline CDR1 reads SGHRS; CDR2 reads YFSETQ. The CDR3 coding sequence is TGCGCCAGCAGATTAGGGGGCGCTGGGGACACTGAAGCTTTCTTT. As protein: CASRLGGAGDTEAFF.

CDR3 sequence (DNA): TGTGCCAGCAGTGAGTCGGTCTCCACTGAAGCTTTCTTT. Its translation: CASSESVSTEAFF. The J gene is TRBJ1-1, the V gene TRBV6-4; D uncertain. The germline V gene encodes CDR1 MRHNA and CDR2 SNTAGT. The CDR3 spans 13 residues. The V gene lost 3 bases and the J gene lost 4 bases, with 9 bases spanning the gap.